This T cell receptor beta chain was observed in a study of cytomegalovirus exposure and HLA in healthy donors. The CDR3 is 17 amino acids. Germline V gene lookup returns CDR1 SNHLY and CDR2 FYNNEI. V lost 9 bases, J lost 8 bases, and 23 bases stayed unmatched. PCR amplification relied on 60 Vbeta primers (plus 13 Jbeta primers). The data were produced by immunoSEQ multiplex PCR, yet TCRdb's version contains in-frame clones alone and is incomplete. The sample has about 190,000 clones, roughly 84% seen once. The origin of this receptor is a boy younger than 18 in good health and CMV-seronegative. The V and J genes are TRBV2 and TRBJ1-2; 8 bases align to TRBD1. Sequenced sample: PBMCs. The CDR3 sequence is CARKGQAIGWASSGYTF. The CDR3, as DNA: TGTGCCAGAAAGGGACAGGCAATCGGGTGGGCGAGTAGCGGCTACACCTTC.